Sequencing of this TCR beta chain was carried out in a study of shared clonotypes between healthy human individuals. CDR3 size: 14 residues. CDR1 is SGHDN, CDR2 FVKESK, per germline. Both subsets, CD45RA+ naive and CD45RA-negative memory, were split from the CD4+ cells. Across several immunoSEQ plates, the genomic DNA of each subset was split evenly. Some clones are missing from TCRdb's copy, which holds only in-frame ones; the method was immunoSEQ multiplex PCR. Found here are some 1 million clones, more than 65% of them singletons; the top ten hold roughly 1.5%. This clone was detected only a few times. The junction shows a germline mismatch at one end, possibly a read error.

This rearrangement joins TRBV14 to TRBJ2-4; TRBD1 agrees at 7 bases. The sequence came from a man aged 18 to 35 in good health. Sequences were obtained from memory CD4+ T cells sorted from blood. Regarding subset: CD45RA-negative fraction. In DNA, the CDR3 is TGTGCCAGCAGCCAGGGACAGCCCAAAGACATTCAGTACTTC. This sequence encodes CASSQGQPKDIQYF.